This TCR beta chain was sequenced for a study of blood T cells in healthy people across ages. At least ten counts were recorded for this clonotype. The use of a sample-barcoded 5' primer and a J-beta primer mix characterized a second PCR of roughly 7 to 12 cycles. MiXCR, applied by TCRdb to the 5' RACE reads, yields one record per CDR3 protein. Here the sample spans around 1,700,000 distinct CDR3 sequences, about 30% being singletons. This CDR3 is built from 13 residues. V lost 9 bases to trimming and J lost 5 bases; unmatched junction nucleotides: 9. Germline V gives CDR1 MNHEY, CDR2 SMNVEV (reference sequence).

The genes are TRBV27 and TRBJ1-2, with TRBD1 matching over 7 bases. The sequenced sample consisted of blood. The clonotype originates from a woman aged 25 to 45 in good health. The CDR3 loop reads CASWDRETYGYTF. The CDR3 bases are TGTGCCAGTTGGGACAGAGAAACGTATGGCTACACCTTC.